These 21 T cell receptor beta chains came from one sample sequenced in a study of OX40 agonist ivuxolimab in advanced cancers. This table comes from immunoSEQ multiplex PCR, and its TCRdb copy is limited to in-frame clones, with some not included. Of about 64,000 clones listed, around 84% are singletons. Sequencing was performed on CD4+ or CD8+ T cells sorted from blood, taken in a trial of the OX40 agonist ivuxolimab. These receptor sequences come from an adult with an advanced solid tumor such as melanoma, head and neck, liver or kidney cancer.

The chain carries TRBV5-1 and TRBJ1-1; D might be TRBD1 (6 bases). The CDR3 is made up of 14 amino acids. Trimming took off 5 bases at V and 8 bases at J, with 19 bases between the two ends. CDR1 and CDR2 from the germline V gene are SGHRS and YFSETQ. CDR3 nucleotide sequence: TGCGCCAGCAGTCCTGAAAAGAACAGGGTCGAAGCTTTCTTT. Its translation is CASSPEKNRVEAFF. The full variable domain, rest sourced from reference TRBV5-1 and TRBJ1-1, is KAGVTQTPRYLIKTRGQQVTLSCSPISGHRSVSWYQQTPGQGLQFLFEYFSETQRNKGNFPGRFSGRQFSNSRSEMNVSTLELGDSALYLCASSPEKNRVEAFFGQGTRLTVV.

This clone has just a few counts. The V call is TRBV11-2, the J call TRBJ1-5; no reliable D call. The V and J ends lost 2 bases and 5 bases respectively, with 4 bases between them. CDR1 SGHAT and CDR2 FQNNGV come from the germline V gene. This CDR3 is built from 12 residues. The CDR3 nucleotides are TGTGCCAGCAGCTTATATGATCAGCCCCAGCATTTT. Translated: CASSLYDQPQHF.

This clone was counted a few times. The gene calls are TRBV27 and TRBJ2-3, with unresolved D. The CDR3 is 15 amino acids. The V end was cut by 5 bases, the J end by 0 bases, with 12 bases between. In germline, CDR1 is MNHEY, CDR2 SMNVEV (reference sequence). Written as DNA, the CDR3 is TGTGCCAGCAGTCCAATGACACTAAGCACAGATACGCAGTATTTT. Amino acids: CASSPMTLSTDTQYF.

V and J are TRBV7-9 and TRBJ2-7; 8 nucleotides align to TRBD2. Germline lookup yields CDR1 SEHNR and CDR2 FQNEAQ (reference sequence). The CDR3 runs to 14 residues. Trimming removed 7 bases from V and 2 bases from J; junction bases left unmatched: 7. The chain's CDR3 is CASTRSGGPYEQYF. The CDR3 nucleotides are TGTGCCAGCACCAGATCGGGGGGGCCCTACGAGCAGTACTTC.

The chain links TRBV6-5 to TRBJ2-7; 12 nucleotides align to TRBD1. The CDR3 spans 15 residues. Germline values: CDR1 MNHEY, CDR2 SVGAGI. V lost 2 bases, J lost 3 bases, and 2 bases stayed unmatched. CDR3 nucleotides: TGTGCCAGCAGTTACGGGACAGGGGGCCACTACGAGCAGTACTTC. It encodes CASSYGTGGHYEQYF.

This clone was recorded once. As DNA, the CDR3 is TGTGCCAGCAGCCCTTCCCGGGACTCGTCCTACGAGCAGTACTTC. Residues: CASSPSRDSSYEQYF. J is TRBJ2-7 and V is TRBV6-5; D might be TRBD2 (6 bases). CDR1 and CDR2 (germline): MNHEY, SVGAGI. V lost 6 bases and J lost 1, with 16 bases in between. The CDR3 has 15 residues.

Notes on this clone: The junction does not match germline at one end; this may be a read error. The V gene is TRBV7-7, the J gene TRBJ1-3; the D is unclear. Germline V gene data show CDR1 as SSHAT and CDR2 as FNYEAQ (reference sequence). CDR3 length: 13 amino acids. CDR3 DNA: TGTGCTAGCAGCTTGGGCTCTGGAAACACCATATATTTT. Its protein product is CASSLGSGNTIYF.

The rearrangement links TRBV2 to TRBJ1-5; D might be TRBD1 (5 bases). Germline V gives CDR1 SNHLY, CDR2 FYNNEI. V was trimmed by 4 bases and J by 6 bases, leaving 10 bases between them. The CDR3 spans 13 residues. In DNA form, the CDR3 reads TGTGCCAGCAGTGGGGGGGACGGTCAGCCCCAGCATTTT. Protein sequence: CASSGGDGQPQHF.

The chain employs TRBV5-4 and TRBJ1-6; no firm D call. The CDR3 is 12 amino acids. Trimming pared 3 bases from V and 7 bases from J, leaving 5 bases between. Germline V CDR1 and CDR2: SGHNT, YYREEE (reference sequence). CDR3 amino acids: CASSSENSPLHF. CDR3 nucleotide sequence: TGTGCCAGCAGCTCAGAGAATTCACCCCTCCACTTT.

The CDR3 DNA reads as TGTGCCAGCGGACTTACAGGGGACGAAAAACTGTTTTTT. This codes for CASGLTGDEKLFF. The rearrangement joins TRBV6-5 to TRBJ1-4; 7 bases fit TRBD1. Germline CDR1 reads MNHEY; CDR2 reads SVGAGI. The CDR3 totals 13 residues. The junction had 8 bases not matched to a gene; V was cut back by 8 bases and J by 8 bases.

The V and J genes are TRBV27 and TRBJ2-2; D unclear. Trimming shortened V by 0 bases and J by 4 bases, and 6 bases separated the two germline ends. Germline assignment: CDR1 MNHEY and CDR2 SMNVEV (reference sequence). The CDR3 consists of 14 residues. In DNA form, the CDR3 reads TGTGCCAGCAGTTTATCGCGACTCACCGGGGAGCTGTTTTTT. Its protein is CASSLSRLTGELFF.

The chain recombines TRBV6-1 with TRBJ2-2; 8 bases agree with TRBD2. CDR3 length: 13 residues. Germline trimming cut 6 bases from V and 3 bases from J; bases unmatched to any gene: 0. CDR1 and CDR2 (germline): MNHNS, SASEGT. This CDR3 is CASSGGDTGELFF. As DNA, the CDR3 is TGTGCCAGCAGCGGGGGGGACACCGGGGAGCTGTTTTTT.

This chain joins TRBV29-1 and TRBJ2-1; TRBD2 agrees at 11 bases. The germline V gene has CDR1 SQVTM and CDR2 ANQGSEA. The CDR3 runs to 13 residues. J gave up 7 bases and V 8 bases, and 7 bases lay outside the gene matches. CDR3 residues: CSSIAGGSNEQFF. The CDR3 nucleotides are TGCAGCTCAATAGCGGGAGGGTCGAATGAGCAGTTCTTC.

The rearrangement joins TRBV5-1 to TRBJ1-3; weak D call: TRBD1 (6 bases). Germline V gene data show CDR1 as SGHRS and CDR2 as YFSETQ. V lost 6 bases, J lost 1 base, and 8 bases lay in between. The CDR3 extends over 13 amino acids. For the CDR3, the DNA is TGCGCCAGCAAAGGGGGGTCTGGAAACACCATATATTTT. This gives the protein CASKGGSGNTIYF.

The chain uses TRBV14 and TRBJ1-2; D is uncertain. Trimming removed 3 bases from V and 8 bases from J, with 13 bases in between. CDR1 SGHDN and CDR2 FVKESK come from the germline V gene. This CDR3 region has 13 residues. The CDR3 nucleotides read TGTGCCAGCAGCCAGGATTTGACGAGGGGCTACACCTTC. It encodes CASSQDLTRGYTF. Full variable domain (outside the CDR3, taken from reference TRBV14 and TRBJ1-2): EAGVTQFPSHSVIEKGQTVTLRCDPISGHDNLYWYRRVMGKEIKFLLHFVKESKQDESGMPNNRFLAERTGGTYSTLKVQPAELEDSGVYFCASSQDLTRGYTFGSGTRLTVV.

The chain joins TRBV21-1 to TRBJ1-1; TRBD1, the table's D call, was not compared with the DNA. TRBV21-1 is listed as a pseudogene. CDR3 size: 12 residues. CDR3 DNA: TGTGCCAGCAGCAAACAGGGCACTGAAGCTTTCTTT. This gives the protein CASSKQGTEAFF.

The gene calls are TRBV23-1 and TRBJ2-6; D is ambiguous. TRBV23-1 is placed among ORFs of uncertain function. This CDR3 is built from 18 residues. V lost 5 bases to trimming and J lost 5 bases, with 22 bases between them. The CDR3 bases are TGCGCCAGCAGTAAGGTATTTACGCAACAAAGTCGGGCCAACGTCCTGACTTTC. The encoded protein is CASSKVFTQQSRANVLTF.

A word on this clone: Other DNA sequences of this sample code for an identical CDR3. The rearrangement joins TRBV20-1 to TRBJ2-7; D is unclear. The ends were cut back, 5 bases at V and 2 bases at J, with 7 bases in the middle. There are 11 residues in the CDR3. The germline CDR1 and CDR2 sequences are DFQATT and SNEGSKA (reference sequence). CDR3 residues: CSAGQTYEQYF. The CDR3 DNA follows: TGCAGTGCTGGCCAGACCTACGAGCAGTACTTC.

This clone was seen a single time. The rearrangement joins TRBV5-1 to TRBJ2-7, with D possibly being TRBD1 (6 bases). The CDR3 runs to 14 residues. Germline V gene data show CDR1 as SGHRS and CDR2 as YFSETQ. Deletions cut 4 bases from V and 6 bases from J, with 17 bases between. CDR3 sequence reads: CASSRPGQGAEQYF. The DNA for the CDR3 is TGCGCCAGCAGCCGGCCGGGACAAGGGGCCGAGCAGTACTTC.

The chain is built from TRBV7-2 and TRBJ1-5; tentative D call: TRBD1 (6 bases). Germline values: CDR1 SGHTA, CDR2 FQGNSA. This CDR3 region has 16 residues. Trimming shortened V by 1 base and J by 0 bases, and 10 bases separated the two germline ends. CDR3: CASSLGGGDSNQPQHF. The CDR3 DNA follows: TGTGCCAGCAGCTTAGGAGGGGGGGATAGCAATCAGCCCCAGCATTTT.

The sample holds one count of this clone. The rearrangement joins TRBV19 to TRBJ2-1; 11 bases are a match to TRBD2. CDR1 and CDR2 from the germline V gene are LNHDA and SQIVND (reference sequence). There are 18 residues in the CDR3. V lost 6 bases and J lost 6; bases outside the gene matches: 16. The CDR3 here is CASSFTLPVAGGINEQFF. In DNA, the CDR3 is TGTGCCAGTAGCTTTACCCTCCCTGTAGCGGGAGGGATCAATGAGCAGTTCTTC.